This T cell receptor beta chain derives from a study of coeliac disease (dated by TCRdb to between 2020 and 2023). As for the study more broadly: Coeliac patients were classed as newly diagnosed active disease, refractory coeliac disease type I, or disease controlled by a gluten-free diet. The aim was to characterise TR repertoires of small intestinal T cells in active, refractory type I and gluten-free-diet-treated coeliac disease. A total of about 30 patients took part in the full study: about 22 had serologically confirmed coeliac disease and 8 were controls with non-small intestinal disorders. The study applied next-generation sequencing of rearranged TRB and TRG CDR3 regions to small intestinal lymphocyte fractions from coeliac and non-coeliac patients. Because high-resolution HLA typing was not available, biased TRBV7-2 usage was examined as a proof of principle. Samples from 30 or so subjects were successfully TRB sequenced, and these included 20 to 25 paired samples of bulk unsorted intraepithelial and lamina propria cells.

Study-wide conclusions, independent of this receptor: Cross-contamination between compartments was possible, because separating intraepithelial cells from lamina propria cells did not produce high-purity fractions. Active coeliac intraepithelial and lamina propria samples had lower TRB and TRG repertoire clonality than controls, suggesting that diverse T cells were recruited. In the authors' view, the approach was unsuitable for unbiased detection of gliadin-specific T cells, since gliadin-specific T cells are scarce and rarely shared between patients. TRB repertoires were mostly private, with most amino acid sequences found in only one sample, and V-gene usage showed no significant difference between disease groups. Published gliadin-specific TRB sequences were detected in 9 of 18 coeliac lamina propria samples but in only 1 of 6 controls.

This clone was picked up a small number of times. What this receptor recognizes is not known. One base away there is no much larger clone; base qualities are not given. The library was built by means of the immunoSEQ multiplex PCR assay. Using reverse primers that targeted J gene segments together with forward primers that targeted V gene segments, the TR loci were amplified in a multiplexed PCR. Amplified CDR3 regions were sequenced on the Illumina HiSeq System. The study's own analysis went as follows. Closely related reads were merged by a nearest-neighbour algorithm to remove PCR and sequencing errors and to collapse the data into unique sequences. Two measures summarised the repertoires: clonality, and T cell density, defined as TR molecules per amount of genomic DNA input. Public TRs were defined as CDR3 amino acid sequences in at least 80% of unsorted samples, then tested for differential abundance between coeliac and control samples. Every lamina propria sample was searched for matches to a list of roughly 220 published gliadin-specific TRB sequences. Disease-group differences in clonality and density were tested with Kruskal-Wallis tests followed by Dunn post-tests. The clones in this table, taken by TCRdb from immuneACCESS, are in-frame only. Not every clone is retained; where verified, under half of the shortfall comes from an unresolved V gene, and the cause of the rest is unknown. V, J and clone size reflect that table, while D and trimming were determined from the DNA. Present in this sample are about 4,900 clones, 69% of which were seen just once. The ten largest clones add up to 14% of the sample.

Trimming accounts for 0 bases at V and 5 bases at J, while the number of junction bases matched to no gene is 3. The germline V gene encodes CDR1 SGHDT and CDR2 YYEEEE. The CDR3 runs 16 amino acids, cysteine and phenylalanine included. Only the CDR3 part of the read is kept: 48 bases, read in frame from the first base. Cells were frozen in liquid nitrogen in DMSO/FBS as aliquots of a few hundred thousand cells, with a single aliquot from each fraction going to sequencing. All 30 or so patients in the study underwent endoscopy and small intestinal biopsy. Lamina propria cells were released by collagenase digestion of the biopsy tissue remaining after intraepithelial cell isolation. Genomic DNA was extracted from frozen unsorted cell fractions using the Qiagen DNeasy blood extraction kit.

The sample taken for sequencing was lymphocytes from the gut lamina propria. Read against the paper, the sample's cell subset or site label means: lamina propria cell (LPC) fraction of small intestinal biopsy. The TCR originated in a woman in her thirties or forties. The rearrangement joined TRBV5-6 to TRBJ2-2; 11 bases in between match TRBD1. The DNA is TGTGCCAGCAGCTTGGCGGGACAGGGGGGAACCGGGGAGCTGTTTTTT. The translation is CASSLAGQGGTGELFF. The full variable domain, with segments outside the CDR3 supplied by the reference TRBV5-6 and TRBJ2-2 proteins, appears as DAGVTQSPTHLIKTRGQQVTLRCSPKSGHDTVSWYQQALGQGPQFIFQYYEEEERQRGNFPDRFSGHQFPNYSSELNVNALLLGDSALYLCASSLAGQGGTGELFFGEGSRLTVL.